This T cell receptor (beta chain) is drawn from a study of T cells in Graves' hyperthyroidism and ophthalmopathy. Whole-study results and caveats: Blood also showed most of the thyroid clonotypes that were expanded above 0.001.

Researchers amplified the TCR beta CDR3 regions from RNA transcripts. The HTBI primer set drove a first-round RT-PCR of the TCR CDR3. Each CDR3 protein gets one entry after TCRdb re-called the multiplex PCR reads with MiXCR. The data show hundreds of thousands of distinct CDR3 sequences, 15% to 20% seen once. In this sample, this clonotype turned up a few times. Its target is not known. This CDR3 comprises 16 residues. The V gene's germline CDR1 is SGHDT and CDR2 YYEEEE. Germline trimming cut 4 bases from V and 5 bases from J; bases unmatched to any gene: 8. Under 3 months was the duration of disease in ophthalmopathy patients, who also had a Clinical Activity Score of at least 3 and a NOSPECS grade of at least 4. A patient was excluded if there was uncontrolled infection, other autoimmune disease, pregnancy or lactation. Diagnoses were made from clinical symptoms, serum measures (thyroxine and TRAb), thyroid ultrasound and orbital computed tomography.

The V and J genes are TRBV5-6 and TRBJ1-5, with TRBD1 matching over 11 bases. Material: blood. The sequence came from a man aged 40-49 years with Graves' ophthalmopathy. The CDR3, as DNA: TGTGCCAGCAGCACCCTCGGGACAGGGGGGGATCAGCCCCAGCATTTT. The encoded protein is CASSTLGTGGDQPQHF.